This is a list of T cell receptor beta chains from one sample in a study of T cell repertoires in cytomegalovirus infection. In TCRdb, the reads were re-called with MiXCR into one record per CDR3 protein. The sample has around 300,000 distinct CDR3 sequences; over 7.5% are singletons. The sequencing input was PBMCs. The receptors come from a human donor in good health (CMV status not recorded). Some clones in this sample may be carry-over from other donors' samples. Each CDR3 is given with its conserved first and last residue.

j_gene | v_gene | CDR3aa
TRBJ2-7 | TRBV19 | CASASSGSYEQYF
TRBJ1-1 | TRBV20-1 | CSASGGNPMNTEAFF
TRBJ2-1 | TRBV7-2 | CASSFWTSGSYNEQFF
TRBJ2-4 | TRBV15 | CATSRENLSGRAGTKNIQYF
TRBJ1-2 | TRBV15 | CATSRGGTGLLGDYGYTF
TRBJ1-3 | TRBV30 | CAWGGGNTIYF
TRBJ1-2 | TRBV7-2 | CASSLTPTGYYGYTF
TRBJ2-7 | TRBV7-9 | CASSHTGSSYEQYF
TRBJ2-2 | TRBV12-3/TRBV12-4 | CASSWVESTGELFF
TRBJ2-7 | TRBV7-2 | CASSPIKTSGELREQYF
TRBJ2-7 | TRBV7-2 | CASSLVPASYEQYF